These T cell receptor beta chains were read from a single sample in a study of OX40 agonist ivuxolimab in advanced cancers. The repertoire was sequenced with immunoSEQ multiplex PCR; TCRdb's copy has only in-frame clones and lacks some. The sample gives about 45,000 clones, about 89% of which show up once; about 17% is in the top ten. Sequences were derived from CD4+ or CD8+ T cells sorted from blood, sampled in a trial of the OX40 agonist ivuxolimab. These receptors all stem from an adult with an advanced solid tumor such as melanoma, head and neck, liver or kidney cancer. CDR3s include the opening cysteine and the closing phenylalanine or tryptophan. The D gene is left open where the match is weak. Part of the rows lack a size; the others show once, few, many or a class for expanded clones.

size	J	D	V	DNA	CDR3
-	TRBJ2-7	-	TRBV6-5	TGTGCCAGCAGTGGCAGGGGGGGCCGCTACGAGCAGTACTTC	CASSGRGGRYEQYF
-	TRBJ2-1	-	TRBV7-2	TGTGCCAGCAGCTTAATGCTGGGGGGACTGCGCGATGAGCAGTTCTTC	CASSLMLGGLRDEQFF
-	TRBJ1-1	-	TRBV2	TGTGCTAGCAGTACTATTATCGGGCCGAACACTGAAGCTTTCTTT	CASSTIIGPNTEAFF
-	TRBJ2-7	-	TRBV19	TGTGCCAGTAGTATCCTTGGCAACTCCTACGAGCAGTACTTC	CASSILGNSYEQYF
-	TRBJ2-5	-	TRBV7-9	TGTGCCAGCAGCCCCCCCTTCCAAGAGACCCAGTACTTC	CASSPPFQETQYF
-	TRBJ2-2	TRBD1	TRBV27	TGTGCCAGCAGTTTAGTACAGGGGGACACCGGGGAGCTGTTTTTT	CASSLVQGDTGELFF
-	TRBJ1-6	-	TRBV27	TGTGCCAGCAGTTCCGCGGACAGCTATAATTCACCCCTCCACTTT	CASSSADSYNSPLHF
once	TRBJ2-7	-	TRBV4-1	TGCGCCAGCAGCCAAGGTCTTGGGACTTACGAGCAGTACTTC	CASSQGLGTYEQYF
-	TRBJ1-2	TRBD1	TRBV7-8	TGTGCCAGCAGCCTTAGGCGGGACAGGGTGGGTGGCTACACCTTC	CASSLRRDRVGGYTF
few	TRBJ2-7	-	TRBV10-1	TGCGCCAGCAGTGAACGGGAGAATAGGTACGAGCAGTACTTC	CASSERENRYEQYF
once	TRBJ1-1	TRBD1	TRBV19	TGTGCCAGTAGTATACAGGGGGCAATCTCTGAAGCTTTCTTT	CASSIQGAISEAFF
-	TRBJ2-5	-	TRBV29-1	TGCAGCGTTGATGGGGATAAAGAGACCCAGTACTTC	CSVDGDKETQYF
-	TRBJ2-7	TRBD2	TRBV27	TGTGCCAGCAGTTTTGTCGGCGGGAGTGTAGAGCAGTACTTC	CASSFVGGSVEQYF
-	TRBJ1-2	-	TRBV10-3	TGTGCCATCAGGGTCCGGTATGGCTACACCTTC	CAIRVRYGYTF
once	TRBJ2-1	TRBD2	TRBV5-4	TGTGCCAGCAGCCCAACGGGACTAGCGGACAATGAGCAGTTCTTC	CASSPTGLADNEQFF
-	TRBJ1-2	-	TRBV5-6	TGTGCCAGCAGCTCGGTCGAACAGGGTACTATTAACTATGGCTACACCTTC	CASSSVEQGTINYGYTF
-	TRBJ2-1	-	TRBV7-8	TGTGCCAGCAGCTTAGATCCCAACAATGAGCAGTTCTTC	CASSLDPNNEQFF
-	TRBJ1-1	-	TRBV10-3	TGTGCCATCAGTGAGCTTGATAACACTGAAGCTTTCTTT	CAISELDNTEAFF
-	TRBJ2-5	-	TRBV6-4	TGTGCCAGCAGTGCTTCTAACCAAGAGACCCAGTACTTC	CASSASNQETQYF
-	TRBJ2-3	TRBD1	TRBV7-9	TGTGCCAGCAGCTTGGGGACAGACGCAGATACGCAGTATTTT	CASSLGTDADTQYF
few	TRBJ2-1	TRBD2	TRBV5-1	TGCGCCAGCAGCATGGTCCAAGCGGGGATGAATGAGCAGTTCTTC	CASSMVQAGMNEQFF
-	TRBJ2-1	-	TRBV5-6	TGTGCCAGCAGCTTGGCCGCCGGGGCCCTAAACAATGAGCAGTTCTTC	CASSLAAGALNNEQFF
-	TRBJ1-1	-	TRBV27	TGTGCCAGCAGTTTCTCGATGAACACTGAAGCTTTCTTT	CASSFSMNTEAFF
-	TRBJ2-1	TRBD1	TRBV5-1	TGCGCCAGCAGTCCGGGACAGGGCGACAATGAGCAGTTCTTC	CASSPGQGDNEQFF
-	TRBJ2-7	TRBD2	TRBV19	TGTGCCAGTAGTCCCGGACTAGCTAGGTACGAGCAGTACTTC	CASSPGLARYEQYF
-	TRBJ2-1	-	TRBV27	TGTGCCAGCACAGCCCTTCCCTCTTACGGTGAGCAGTTCTTC	CASTALPSYGEQFF
-	TRBJ2-7	TRBD1	TRBV30	TGTGCCTGGAGTGTAGGACAGGGTCGGACCTACGAGCAGTACTTC	CAWSVGQGRTYEQYF
-	TRBJ1-1	TRBD1	TRBV5-6	TGTGCCAGCAGCGAAGACAGGGGGCGCACTGAAGCTTTCTTT	CASSEDRGRTEAFF
-	TRBJ2-3	TRBD2	TRBV4-1	TGCGCCAGCAGCCAAGCCCTAGCGGTGGGCACAGATACGCAGTATTTT	CASSQALAVGTDTQYF
-	TRBJ2-5	-	TRBV27	TGTGCCAGCAGTTTAGGCGGCGGGGACGGAGAGACCCGGTACTTC	CASSLGGGDGETRYF
-	TRBJ2-7	-	TRBV29-1	TGCAGCGTTGAAGGTTACCCCGAGCAGTACTTC	CSVEGYPEQYF
-	TRBJ1-6	-	TRBV27	TGTGCCAGCAGTTTAGGGCCGTCCGGGACATACGGTTCACCCCTCCACTTT	CASSLGPSGTYGSPLHF
-	TRBJ2-3	-	TRBV2	TGTGCCAGCAGCGCCGCGGGAAATGGAGGAGATACGCAGTATTTT	CASSAAGNGGDTQYF
-	TRBJ1-2	TRBD1	TRBV7-9	TGTGCCAGCAGCCGAGGGACAGAGCTTAGGGTGTATGGCTACACCTTC	CASSRGTELRVYGYTF
-	TRBJ1-6	TRBD1	TRBV19	TGTGCCAGTAGTATCTCGGGTTTTGGGACAGGAAATTCACCCCTCCACTTT	CASSISGFGTGNSPLHF
-	TRBJ2-3	-	TRBV21-1	TGTGCCAGCAGCAGACCCGGGCGCGGGGGGCCAAGTATCACAGATACGCAGTATTTT	CASSRPGRGGPSITDTQYF
-	TRBJ1-1	-	TRBV4-2	TGTGCCAGCAGCCAAGATGGGGGGGAGCAGTGGATCACTGAAGCTTTCTTT	CASSQDGGEQWITEAFF
-	TRBJ1-6	-	TRBV9	TGTGCCAGCAGCGTAGAAGGGGGGCTGAATTCACCCCTCCACTTT	CASSVEGGLNSPLHF
-	TRBJ2-1	-	TRBV19	TGTGCCAGTAGCCGGGGCGGGGATAACAATGAGCAGTTCTTC	CASSRGGDNNEQFF
-	TRBJ2-7	TRBD2	TRBV7-9	TGTGCCAGCAGCCCACCCGGGACTAGCGGGCCTTTTGCCGAGCAGTACTTC	CASSPPGTSGPFAEQYF
-	TRBJ2-1	-	TRBV10-2	TGCGCCAGCTTAGGGGGAGGAGCCTACAATGAGCAGTTCTTC	CASLGGGAYNEQFF
-	TRBJ2-1	TRBD2	TRBV7-9	TGTGCCAGCAGCAAGGGACTACGACCTCATGAGCAGTTCTTC	CASSKGLRPHEQFF
-	TRBJ2-7	-	TRBV5-1	TGCGCCAGCAGCTTGGACGCAGGTTCCTACGAGCAGTACTTC	CASSLDAGSYEQYF
-	TRBJ1-6	TRBD1	TRBV5-4	TGTGCCACACATAAAACGGGGACAGAGAATAATTCACCCCTCCACTTT	CATHKTGTENNSPLHF
-	TRBJ1-4	-	TRBV27	TGTGCCAGCAGTTTAGTGGGGGCGCGGGAAAAACTGTTTTTT	CASSLVGAREKLFF
-	TRBJ1-4	-	TRBV27	TGTGCCAGCAGTTTAGGAGTTGCCAGGGGCAATGAAAAACTGTTTTTT	CASSLGVARGNEKLFF
once	TRBJ2-7	-	TRBV19	TGTGCCAGTACCGCCGGGTTGGGGCCCAGCTACGAGCAGTACTTC	CASTAGLGPSYEQYF
-	TRBJ1-1	-	TRBV27	TGTGCCAGCAGTTTATCATGGGGGGGCACTGAAGCTTTCTTT	CASSLSWGGTEAFF
-	TRBJ1-1	-	TRBV6-1	TGTGCCAGCAGCAAGAGGGGGGGCACTGAAGCTTTCTTT	CASSKRGGTEAFF
-	TRBJ1-5	-	TRBV9	TGTGCCAGCAGCGTAGGGTTCAATCAGCCCCAGCATTTT	CASSVGFNQPQHF
-	TRBJ2-2	-	TRBV9	TGTGCCAGCAGCGTGAATCGACATGCGGCCGAGAACACCGGGGAGCTGTTTTTT	CASSVNRHAAENTGELFF
-	TRBJ1-4	-	TRBV7-9	TGTGCCAGCAGCTTAGAGATTTCGGGGATTAATGAAAAACTGTTTTTT	CASSLEISGINEKLFF
-	TRBJ2-7	TRBD1	TRBV7-7	TGTGCCAGCAGCTTCGACAGGGGCTACGAGCAGTACTTC	CASSFDRGYEQYF
-	TRBJ1-3	-	TRBV27	TGTGCCAGCAGTTTATCCCCTCGTGGGGGCTCGGGAAACACCATATATTTT	CASSLSPRGGSGNTIYF
-	TRBJ1-2	-	TRBV9	TGTGCCAGCACCGATTCCCGGCAAGGCTACACCTTC	CASTDSRQGYTF
-	TRBJ2-3	TRBD2	TRBV7-9	TGTGCCAGCAGCCCCCCGCGGGGCGGGAGTCCAGATACGCAGTATTTT	CASSPPRGGSPDTQYF